The present T cell receptor beta chain was sequenced within a study of shared clonotypes between healthy human individuals. Study-level information: Three CD4 naive, three CD4 memory, two CD8 naive and one CD8 memory plate were used per donor.

Only CD45RO-negative cells positively selected for CCR7 counted as naive CD8 cells, so terminally differentiated effector memory CD45RA+ cells were excluded. Germline CDR1 reads MDHEN; CDR2 reads SYDVKM. The V and J ends lost 6 bases and 1 base, in that order; junction bases with no gene match: 5. The CDR3 sequence is 14 residues long. Remarks on this clone: The sample contains more than one DNA sequence encoding this CDR3.

Clones were read by immunoSEQ multiplex PCR, and TCRdb kept only the in-frame ones, dropping some. The sample holds 2 million or so clones; about 95% are singletons and the top ten take 0.9% to 1.3%. V gene TRBV28 combines with J gene TRBJ2-5; TRBD1 aligns across 7 bases. What was sequenced was naive CD8+ T cells sorted from blood. The clonotype was recovered from a man aged 18 to 29 in good health. The chain's CDR3 is CASRPTGLQETQYF. The CDR3 nucleotides read TGTGCCAGCAGGCCGACAGGGCTCCAAGAGACCCAGTACTTC.